Below are 27 T cell receptor beta chains sequenced from a single sample in a study of T cell responses to AZD1222 COVID-19 vaccine. The method was immunoSEQ multiplex PCR; TCRdb's version includes in-frame clones alone and lacks a portion of them. The sample has tens of thousands of clones, about 82% seen once; the top ten hold around 5.4%. Specimen: peripheral blood, collected 28 days after the second AZD1222 dose. The receptors were sampled from an adult who received the AZD1222 COVID-19 vaccine.

The chain uses TRBV2 and TRBJ2-3, with D maybe TRBD2 (7 bases). CDR1 is SNHLY and CDR2 is FYNNEI in the germline V gene. Deletions cut 7 bases from V and 6 bases from J, with 20 bases between. The CDR3 runs 15 residues. CDR3 sequence reads: CASNPRAGATDTQYF. The DNA of the CDR3 is TGTGCCAGCAATCCTAGGGCGGGGGCGACCGATACGCAGTATTTT.

The V gene is TRBV7-2, the J gene TRBJ2-7; 8 bases match TRBD2. The germline CDR1 and CDR2 sequences are SGHTA and FQGNSA. V lost 4 bases, J lost 7 bases, and 12 bases stayed unmatched. This CDR3 comprises 15 residues. Here the CDR3 reads CASSSRDGRVIEQYF. As DNA, the CDR3 is TGTGCCAGCAGCTCCCGTGACGGGAGGGTAATAGAGCAGTACTTC. Supplemented by reference TRBV7-2 and TRBJ2-7, the full variable domain reads GAGVSQSPSNKVTEKGKDVELRCDPISGHTALYWYRQSLGQGLEFLIYFQGNSAPDKSGLPSDRFSAERTGGSVSTLTIQRTQQEDSAVYLCASSSRDGRVIEQYFGPGTRLTVT.

V usage is TRBV11-2 and J usage is TRBJ1-1; D is perhaps TRBD1 (6 bases). This CDR3 region has 13 residues. Germline CDR1 is SGHAT and CDR2 is FQNNGV. V gave up 1 base and J gave up 4 bases, with 7 bases separating them. This CDR3 is CASSLATGTEAFF. The CDR3 bases are TGTGCCAGCAGCTTAGCGACAGGCACTGAAGCTTTCTTT.

The chain links TRBV28 to TRBJ1-3, with TRBD1 identical over 10 bases. This CDR3 spans 16 amino acids. Germline trimming cut 8 bases from V and 3 bases from J; bases unmatched to any gene: 10. Germline V lookup: CDR1 MDHEN, CDR2 SYDVKM. CDR3 coding DNA: TGTGCCAGCCAGACCGGGACAGGGGTGTTTGGAAACACCATATATTTT. It encodes CASQTGTGVFGNTIYF. Looking up the rest from reference TRBV28 and TRBJ1-3 gives the full variable domain: DVKVTQSSRYLVKRTGEKVFLECVQDMDHENMFWYRQDPGLGLRLIYFSYDVKMKEKGDIPEGYSVSREKKERFSLILESASTNQTSMYLCASQTGTGVFGNTIYFGEGSWLTVV.

V gene TRBV9 combines with J gene TRBJ2-5, with a possible D match to TRBD2 (6 bases). The V gene's germline CDR1 is SGDLS and CDR2 YYNGEE. With 6 bases removed from V and 2 bases from J, the gap between germline ends came to 11 bases. CDR3 length: 13 amino acids. The CDR3 here is CASTGGLQETQYF. For the CDR3, the DNA is TGTGCCAGCACCGGGGGTCTTCAAGAGACCCAGTACTTC.

This sequence joins TRBV5-1 and TRBJ2-3, with unresolved D. With 2 bases removed from V and 2 bases from J, the gap between germline ends came to 9 bases. The CDR3 is 14 residues long. Germline V gene lookup returns CDR1 SGHRS and CDR2 YFSETQ. CDR3 nucleotide sequence: TGCGCCAGCAGCTTATACTCCCTCACAGATACGCAGTATTTT. Amino acid sequence: CASSLYSLTDTQYF.

This sequence joins TRBV19 and TRBJ2-4; 11 nucleotides agree with TRBD1. The CDR3 is made up of 14 amino acids. CDR1 LNHDA and CDR2 SQIVND come from the germline V gene (reference sequence). V shed 4 bases and J 7 bases; nucleotides not matched to a gene: 3. This chain's CDR3 is CASSTGTGGNIQYF. The CDR3 nucleotides are TGTGCCAGTAGTACCGGGACAGGGGGGAACATTCAGTACTTC.

This chain links TRBV19 with TRBJ2-1; D gene ambiguous. This CDR3 is 16 amino acids long. The V end lost 0 bases, the J end lost 0 bases, and 9 bases lay between the germline ends. Germline CDR1 LNHDA, CDR2 SQIVND (reference sequence). CDR3 in amino acids: CASSIEGIRSYNEQFF. The DNA for the CDR3 is TGTGCCAGTAGTATAGAAGGGATTCGCTCCTACAATGAGCAGTTCTTC. Variable domain in full (rest from reference TRBV19 and TRBJ2-1): DGGITQSPKYLFRKEGQNVTLSCEQNLNHDAMYWYRQDPGQGLRLIYYSQIVNDFQKGDIAEGYSVSREKKESFPLTVTSAQKNPTAFYLCASSIEGIRSYNEQFFGPGTRLTVL.

The V and J genes are TRBV3-1 (or the pseudogene TRBV3-2) and TRBJ2-2, with 13 bases lining up with TRBD2. Germline V gene data show CDR1 as LGHDT and CDR2 as YNNKEL (reference sequence). V gave up 4 bases and J gave up 1 base; unmatched junction bases: 9. This CDR3 is built from 19 residues. The CDR3 region has the DNA TGTGCCAGCAGCCCTGGAGGACTAGCGGGAGATAAGAACACCGGGGAGCTGTTTTTT. Its protein product is CASSPGGLAGDKNTGELFF.

The V call is TRBV18, the J call TRBJ2-7; a weak D match, TRBD2 (6 bases). The germline CDR1 and CDR2 sequences are KGHSH and LQKENI. There are 12 residues in the CDR3. Trimming pared 2 bases from V and 7 bases from J, leaving 9 bases between. Here the CDR3 reads CASSPMAGEQYF. CDR3 coding DNA: TGTGCCAGCTCACCAATGGCGGGGGAGCAGTACTTC.

The chain joins TRBV16 to TRBJ2-5; TRBD1 matches at 8 bases. This CDR3 contains 16 residues. Germline V CDR1 and CDR2: KGHSY, FQNENV. Losses at the gene ends were 0 bases for V and 5 bases for J; bases not matched to a gene: 8. DNA for the CDR3: TGTGCCAGCAGCCAATCAATTGCCAGGGGGCAGGAGACCCAGTACTTC. As protein: CASSQSIARGQETQYF.

The CDR3 region has the DNA TGCGCCAGCAGCACCGGACTAGCGGGAGATCGGGAGCAGTACTTC. Protein product: CASSTGLAGDREQYF. This chain joins TRBV5-1 and TRBJ2-7; 13 bases agree with TRBD2. With 4 bases clipped from V and 7 bases from J, the junction kept 8 bases outside the gene matches. CDR1 is SGHRS, CDR2 YFSETQ, per germline. The CDR3 length is 15 residues.

The chain couples TRBV28 to TRBJ1-1; TRBD1 matches 12 bases. The germline gives CDR1 MDHEN, CDR2 SYDVKM. The CDR3 extends over 15 amino acids. Trimming removed 5 bases from V and 4 bases from J; junction bases left unmatched: 5. The chain's CDR3 is CASSGTGGKGTEAFF. CDR3 coding DNA: TGTGCCAGCAGTGGGACAGGGGGCAAGGGCACTGAAGCTTTCTTT.

This clone was seen only once. V gene TRBV6-6 combines with J gene TRBJ2-3; TRBD1 is a possible D gene (6 bases). Trimming stripped 11 bases from V and 9 bases from J, with 21 bases between. Germline loops: CDR1 MNHNY, CDR2 SVGAGI (reference sequence). There are 13 residues in the CDR3. CDR3 DNA: TGTGCCGTGGGGGCAGACCTCTCGAGGACGCAGTATTTT. Translating gives CAVGADLSRTQYF.

This clone was seen a few times. The chain carries TRBV7-2 and TRBJ1-1; tentatively, D is TRBD1 (6 bases). V lost 7 bases and J lost 0, with 9 bases in between. The germline gives CDR1 SGHTA, CDR2 FQGNSA. The CDR3 covers 13 residues. This CDR3 is CASNQGLNTEAFF. CDR3 coding DNA: TGTGCCAGCAATCAGGGGCTGAACACTGAAGCTTTCTTT.

The chain recombines TRBV9 with TRBJ2-7, with D tentatively TRBD1 (5 bases). Per germline, CDR1 SGDLS and CDR2 YYNGEE. V was shortened by 2 bases and J by 4 bases, with 19 bases between the two germline ends. The CDR3 covers 16 residues. CDR3 coding DNA: TGTGCCAGCAGCGTTGCCCTTTCTGGGGCTGGTTACGAGCAGTACTTC. Amino acids: CASSVALSGAGYEQYF.

The chain links TRBV4-1 to TRBJ1-2; 8 bases line up with TRBD1. The CDR3 is made up of 15 amino acids. The V segment lost 11 bases and the J segment 5 bases; nucleotides outside the gene matches: 16. In germline, CDR1 is MGHRA, CDR2 YSYEKL. The CDR3 reads CAAKPQGAAAYGYTF. CDR3 coding DNA: TGCGCCGCTAAGCCCCAGGGGGCCGCCGCATATGGCTACACCTTC.

The gene calls are TRBV19 and TRBJ1-1, with a possible D match to TRBD1 (6 bases). Per the germline V gene, CDR1 is LNHDA and CDR2 is SQIVND (reference sequence). V was pared by 3 bases and J by 6 bases, with 14 bases between. This CDR3 has 14 amino acids. DNA of the CDR3: TGTGCCAGTAGTATCACACAGGGAGTTGCTGAAGCTTTCTTT. This translates into CASSITQGVAEAFF.

The chain carries TRBV5-1 and TRBJ2-1; D is undetermined. The CDR3 extends over 9 amino acids. The ends were cut back, 8 bases at V and 7 bases at J, with 4 bases in the middle. Germline V gene data show CDR1 as SGHRS and CDR2 as YFSETQ. In DNA, the CDR3 is TGCGCCAGGTGGAATGAGCAGTTCTTC. Its translation: CARWNEQFF.

The CDR3 DNA reads TGTGCCAGCAGTCCACTACAGGGGGCGAATGGCTACACCTTC. This sequence encodes CASSPLQGANGYTF. V is TRBV7-9 and J is TRBJ1-2; TRBD1 aligns across 9 bases. The CDR3 loop spans 14 amino acids. The germline V gene encodes CDR1 SEHNR and CDR2 FQNEAQ (reference sequence). With 6 bases clipped from V and 6 bases from J, the junction kept 8 bases outside the gene matches.

The chain links TRBV9 to TRBJ1-4, with D possibly being TRBD1 (6 bases). CDR1 is SGDLS and CDR2 is YYNGEE in the germline V gene. The CDR3 sequence is 16 residues long. With 4 bases removed from V and 4 bases from J, the gap between germline ends came to 17 bases. This CDR3 reads CASSPRRGTLNEKLFF. CDR3 coding DNA: TGTGCCAGCAGCCCCCGACGGGGGACACTTAATGAAAAACTGTTTTTT.

The chain links TRBV12-2 to TRBJ2-7; TRBD1 is the table's D call, not checked against the DNA. TRBV12-2 is termed a pseudogene. The CDR3 is made up of 15 amino acids. The CDR3 DNA is TGTGCAAGTCGTGAGAAACAGGGGGCGGGCTACGAGCAGTACTTC. Amino acids: CASREKQGAGYEQYF.

The chain couples TRBV3-1 (or the pseudogene TRBV3-2) to TRBJ1-1; 11 bases line up with TRBD1. The CDR3 covers 15 residues. The germline V gene has CDR1 LGHDT and CDR2 YNNKEL (reference sequence). Trimming removed 4 bases from V and 5 bases from J; junction bases left unmatched: 6. CDR3 in DNA: TGTGCCAGCAGCCTCTTTGGACAGGGGGCAACTGAAGCTTTCTTT. Translating gives CASSLFGQGATEAFF.

This chain connects TRBV19 to TRBJ1-6, with 8 bases fitting TRBD1. V shed 10 bases, J shed 10 bases, and the junction held 9 bases outside the gene matches. This CDR3 region has 13 residues. Per germline, CDR1 LNHDA and CDR2 SQIVND (reference sequence). CDR3 amino acids: CATSQGARSPLHF. As DNA, the CDR3 is TGTGCCACCTCCCAGGGGGCAAGGTCACCCCTCCACTTT.

This chain uses TRBV12-3 or TRBV12-4 with TRBJ1-2; a possible D gene is TRBD1 (6 bases). The ends were cut back, 6 bases at V and 0 bases at J, with 8 bases in the middle. The CDR3 covers 13 residues. The CDR3 DNA reads as TGTGCCAGCAGCGAGGGGGCTAACTATGGCTACACCTTC. It specifies CASSEGANYGYTF.

This clone was counted a single time. The chain uses TRBV5-1 and TRBJ2-3; tentatively, D is TRBD2 (7 bases). The CDR3 runs to 14 residues. The V end was cut by 4 bases, the J end by 5 bases, with 14 bases between. Germline V gene lookup returns CDR1 SGHRS and CDR2 YFSETQ. CDR3 in amino acids: CASSPGLGGDTQYF. The CDR3 nucleotides read TGCGCCAGCAGCCCCGGACTAGGGGGAGATACGCAGTATTTT.

This rearrangement joins TRBV10-3 to TRBJ1-5; possibly TRBD1 for D (6 bases). Between the trimmed V and J ends, which lost 10 bases and 0 bases, there was a span of 13 bases. In germline, CDR1 is ENHRY, CDR2 SYGVKD. This CDR3 has 14 residues. The CDR3 DNA is TGTGCCACCAGACAGGCCTATAGCAATCAGCCCCAGCATTTT. This codes for CATRQAYSNQPQHF.